This is a list of T cell receptor beta chains from one sample in a study of T cells in Graves' hyperthyroidism and ophthalmopathy. MiXCR was run by TCRdb on the multiplex PCR reads, yielding one entry per CDR3 protein. Of some 600,000 distinct CDR3 sequences listed, approximately 13% are singletons. Material for sequencing was blood. These receptors were obtained from a woman in her twenties or thirties with Graves' hyperthyroidism that later progressed to Graves' ophthalmopathy. CDR3s include the opening cysteine and the closing phenylalanine or tryptophan. Fields, in order: J gene, V gene, CDR3 protein.

j_call: TRBJ2-7; v_call: TRBV6-1; cdr3_aa: CASRPSGGWYEQYF
j_call: TRBJ2-3; v_call: TRBV20-1; cdr3_aa: CSAPTGTASTDTQYF
j_call: TRBJ1-5; v_call: TRBV6-5; cdr3_aa: CASSYSMHQPQHF
j_call: TRBJ1-4; v_call: TRBV11-2; cdr3_aa: CASSQSGAPEKLFF
j_call: TRBJ2-7; v_call: TRBV6-5; cdr3_aa: CASSYLYSDEQYF
j_call: TRBJ2-6; v_call: TRBV11-2; cdr3_aa: CASSFFLAPSSGANVLTF
j_call: TRBJ2-1; v_call: TRBV29-1; cdr3_aa: CSGELAGVPYNEQFF
j_call: TRBJ2-7; v_call: TRBV6-2/TRBV6-3; cdr3_aa: CASSYSTQTYEQYF
j_call: TRBJ2-7; v_call: TRBV29-1; cdr3_aa: CSGLAGYSYEQYF
j_call: TRBJ2-1; v_call: TRBV20-1; cdr3_aa: CSAYGLAGANEQFF
j_call: TRBJ1-2; v_call: TRBV6-1; cdr3_aa: CASSPTGLPSLYGYTF
j_call: TRBJ2-4; v_call: TRBV9; cdr3_aa: CASSSQGDKNIQYF
j_call: TRBJ1-4; v_call: TRBV3-1; cdr3_aa: CASSLDLTGGVNEKLFF
j_call: TRBJ1-1; v_call: TRBV24-1; cdr3_aa: CATSRGTEAFF
j_call: TRBJ1-2; v_call: TRBV29-1; cdr3_aa: CSVTGRLNYGYTF
j_call: TRBJ2-5; v_call: TRBV2; cdr3_aa: CASITEVGETQYF
j_call: TRBJ1-2; v_call: TRBV30; cdr3_aa: CAWSGYIYGYTF
j_call: TRBJ2-7; v_call: TRBV6-5; cdr3_aa: CASSYSMGGLEGYEQYF
j_call: TRBJ2-7; v_call: TRBV27; cdr3_aa: CASSLSRGLGEQYF
j_call: TRBJ2-1; v_call: TRBV20-1; cdr3_aa: CSAHSGTSGMFEQFF
j_call: TRBJ2-7; v_call: TRBV10-3; cdr3_aa: CAIQDGSYEQYF
j_call: TRBJ1-5; v_call: TRBV28; cdr3_aa: CASSYRDRGYQPQHF
j_call: TRBJ1-3; v_call: TRBV19; cdr3_aa: CASSIGQGAWGNTIYF
j_call: TRBJ1-6; v_call: TRBV7-2; cdr3_aa: CASSLLGKGPGLLHF
j_call: TRBJ2-1; v_call: TRBV7-3; cdr3_aa: CASSVKTSSNEQFF
j_call: TRBJ2-3; v_call: TRBV18; cdr3_aa: CASSQGPSDTQYF
j_call: TRBJ2-2; v_call: TRBV28; cdr3_aa: CASTRDTSNTGELFF
j_call: TRBJ1-1; v_call: TRBV6-1; cdr3_aa: CASSGGATEAFF
j_call: TRBJ2-4; v_call: TRBV4-1; cdr3_aa: CASSPLQFQGDNKNIQYF
j_call: TRBJ1-2; v_call: TRBV12-5; cdr3_aa: CASGLTGWSYGYTF
j_call: TRBJ2-1; v_call: TRBV19; cdr3_aa: CASSIRGRYNEQFF
j_call: TRBJ2-4; v_call: TRBV29-1; cdr3_aa: CSVKGVLAKNIQYF
j_call: TRBJ2-1; v_call: TRBV7-9; cdr3_aa: CASSIAGGPSNEQFF
j_call: TRBJ2-3; v_call: TRBV28; cdr3_aa: CASIYSAALTDTQYF
j_call: TRBJ2-3; v_call: TRBV11-2; cdr3_aa: CASSLDQGSDTQYF
j_call: TRBJ1-6; v_call: TRBV11-3; cdr3_aa: CASSPGQGANSPLHF
j_call: TRBJ2-3; v_call: TRBV19; cdr3_aa: CASRERDTDTQYF
j_call: TRBJ2-1; v_call: TRBV11-2; cdr3_aa: CASSLSGVTSSYNEQFF
j_call: TRBJ2-2; v_call: TRBV24-1; cdr3_aa: CATSDRLRGTGELFF
j_call: TRBJ2-7; v_call: TRBV3-1; cdr3_aa: CASSQDRRLAGTYEQYF
j_call: TRBJ1-1; v_call: TRBV27; cdr3_aa: CASSLSFGTGAEAFF
j_call: TRBJ1-2; v_call: TRBV7-9; cdr3_aa: CASSWGTGELDGYTF
j_call: TRBJ2-2; v_call: TRBV20-1; cdr3_aa: CSAREFRVLTNTGELFF
j_call: TRBJ2-2; v_call: TRBV5-1; cdr3_aa: CASSLEGSGGELFF
j_call: TRBJ2-5; v_call: TRBV11-3; cdr3_aa: CASSFGRADQETQYF
j_call: TRBJ2-2; v_call: TRBV30; cdr3_aa: CAWGRLAGGNTGELFF
j_call: TRBJ2-5; v_call: TRBV11-3; cdr3_aa: CASSYGTQETQYF
j_call: TRBJ2-2; v_call: TRBV7-9; cdr3_aa: CASSSYRGTENTGELFF
j_call: TRBJ2-1; v_call: TRBV2; cdr3_aa: CASRATTSGRGNEQFF
j_call: TRBJ2-3; v_call: TRBV5-1; cdr3_aa: CASISLQIDTQYF
j_call: TRBJ2-3; v_call: TRBV28; cdr3_aa: CASSLPGTSGRAFDWTDTQYF
j_call: TRBJ2-2; v_call: TRBV7-2; cdr3_aa: CAVFGTLNTGELFF
j_call: TRBJ2-5; v_call: TRBV10-1; cdr3_aa: CASSGPGQGTQETHYF
j_call: TRBJ2-7; v_call: TRBV11-2; cdr3_aa: CASSLVQWTAAYEQYF
j_call: TRBJ2-7; v_call: TRBV11-3; cdr3_aa: CASSFFTGQGGDEQYF
j_call: TRBJ2-7; v_call: TRBV7-2; cdr3_aa: CASSLAMRYYEQYF
j_call: TRBJ2-1; v_call: TRBV10-3; cdr3_aa: CAISEGSGGSYNEQFF